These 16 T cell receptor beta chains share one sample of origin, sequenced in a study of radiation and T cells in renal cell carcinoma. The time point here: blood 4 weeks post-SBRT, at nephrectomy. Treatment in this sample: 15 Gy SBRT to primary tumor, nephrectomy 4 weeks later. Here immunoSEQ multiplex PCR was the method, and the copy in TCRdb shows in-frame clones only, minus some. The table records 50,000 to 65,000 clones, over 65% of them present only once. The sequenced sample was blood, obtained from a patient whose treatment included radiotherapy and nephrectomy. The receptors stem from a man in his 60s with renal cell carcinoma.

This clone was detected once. The CDR3 loop is CASSMGGYEQYF. The CDR3 region has the DNA TGTGCCAGTAGTATGGGGGGTTACGAGCAGTACTTC. The chain is built from TRBV19 and TRBJ2-7, with D maybe TRBD2 (6 bases). The CDR3 totals 12 residues. Germline V gene data show CDR1 as LNHDA and CDR2 as SQIVND (reference sequence). The germline V and J ends were trimmed by 3 bases and 4 bases, with 7 bases remaining between them.

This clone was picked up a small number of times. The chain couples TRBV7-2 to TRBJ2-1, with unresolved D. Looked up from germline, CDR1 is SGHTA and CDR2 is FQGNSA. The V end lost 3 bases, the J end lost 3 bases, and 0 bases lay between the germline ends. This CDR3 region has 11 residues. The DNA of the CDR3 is TGTGCCAGCAGCTTCTACAATGAGCAGTTCTTC. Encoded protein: CASSFYNEQFF.

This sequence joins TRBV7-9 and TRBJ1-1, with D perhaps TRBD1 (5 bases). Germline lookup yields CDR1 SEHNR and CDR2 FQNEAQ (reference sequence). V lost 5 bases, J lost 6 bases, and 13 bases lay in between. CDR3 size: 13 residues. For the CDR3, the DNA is TGTGCCAGCAGCAGACACGAAGGGGCTGAAGCTTTCTTT. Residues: CASSRHEGAEAFF.

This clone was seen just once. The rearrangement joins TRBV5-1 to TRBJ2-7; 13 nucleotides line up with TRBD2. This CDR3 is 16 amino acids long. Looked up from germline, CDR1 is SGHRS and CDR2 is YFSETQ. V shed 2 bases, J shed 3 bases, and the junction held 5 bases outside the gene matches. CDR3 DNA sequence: TGCGCCAGCAGCTTTGGGACTAGCGGGACTCTCTACGAGCAGTACGTC. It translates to CASSFGTSGTLYEQYV.

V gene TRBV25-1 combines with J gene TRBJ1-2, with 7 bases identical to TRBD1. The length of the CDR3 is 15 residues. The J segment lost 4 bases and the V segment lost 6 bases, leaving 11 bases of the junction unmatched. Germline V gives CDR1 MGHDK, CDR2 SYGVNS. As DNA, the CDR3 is TGTGCCAGCAGCCACGACAGGGTTCGAGGCTATGGCTACACCTTC. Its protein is CASSHDRVRGYGYTF.

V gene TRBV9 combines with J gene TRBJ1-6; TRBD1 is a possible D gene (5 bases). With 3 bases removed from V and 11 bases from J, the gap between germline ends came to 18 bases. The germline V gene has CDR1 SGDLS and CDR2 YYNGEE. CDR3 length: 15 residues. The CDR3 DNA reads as TGTGCCAGCAGCGGACCTCAGGATCTGGGGGCACCCCTCCACTTT. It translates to CASSGPQDLGAPLHF. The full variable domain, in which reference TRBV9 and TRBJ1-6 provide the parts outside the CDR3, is DSGVTQTPKHLITATGQRVTLRCSPRSGDLSVYWYQQSLDQGLQFLIQYYNGEERAKGNILERFSAQQFPDLHSELNLSSLELGDSALYFCASSGPQDLGAPLHFGNGTRLTVT.

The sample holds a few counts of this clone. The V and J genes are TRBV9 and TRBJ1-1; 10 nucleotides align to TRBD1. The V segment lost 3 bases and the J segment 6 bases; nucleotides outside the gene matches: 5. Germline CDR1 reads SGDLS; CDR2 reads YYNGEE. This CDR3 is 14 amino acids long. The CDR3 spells CASSAGQGYAEAFF. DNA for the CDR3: TGTGCCAGCAGCGCGGGACAGGGGTACGCTGAAGCTTTCTTT. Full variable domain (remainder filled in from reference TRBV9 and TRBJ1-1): DSGVTQTPKHLITATGQRVTLRCSPRSGDLSVYWYQQSLDQGLQFLIQYYNGEERAKGNILERFSAQQFPDLHSELNLSSLELGDSALYFCASSAGQGYAEAFFGQGTRLTVV.

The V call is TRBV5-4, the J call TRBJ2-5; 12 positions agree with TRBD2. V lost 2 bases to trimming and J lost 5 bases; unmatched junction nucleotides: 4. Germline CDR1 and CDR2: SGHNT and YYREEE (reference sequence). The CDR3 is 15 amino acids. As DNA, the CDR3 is TGTGCCAGCAGCTTAGAAGGACTAGCGGGGGAGACCCAGTACTTC. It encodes CASSLEGLAGETQYF.

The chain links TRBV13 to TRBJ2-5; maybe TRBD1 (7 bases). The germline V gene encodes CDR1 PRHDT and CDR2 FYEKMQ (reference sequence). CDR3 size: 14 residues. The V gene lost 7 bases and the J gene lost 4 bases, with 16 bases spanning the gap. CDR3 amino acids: CASTQGGGGETQYF. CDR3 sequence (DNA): TGTGCCAGCACCCAGGGGGGTGGGGGAGAGACCCAGTACTTC. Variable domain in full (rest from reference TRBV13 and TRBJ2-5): AAGVIQSPRHLIKEKRETATLKCYPIPRHDTVYWYQQGPGQDPQFLISFYEKMQSDKGSIPDRFSAQQFSDYHSELNMSSLELGDSALYFCASTQGGGGETQYFGPGTRLLVL.

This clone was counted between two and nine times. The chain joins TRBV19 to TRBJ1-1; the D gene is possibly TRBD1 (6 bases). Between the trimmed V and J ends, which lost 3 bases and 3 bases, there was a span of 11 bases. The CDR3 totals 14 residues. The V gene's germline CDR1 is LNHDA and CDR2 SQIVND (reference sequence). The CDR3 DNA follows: TGTGCCAGTAGTATCCCTGGACAGTACACTGAAGCTTTCTTT. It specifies CASSIPGQYTEAFF.

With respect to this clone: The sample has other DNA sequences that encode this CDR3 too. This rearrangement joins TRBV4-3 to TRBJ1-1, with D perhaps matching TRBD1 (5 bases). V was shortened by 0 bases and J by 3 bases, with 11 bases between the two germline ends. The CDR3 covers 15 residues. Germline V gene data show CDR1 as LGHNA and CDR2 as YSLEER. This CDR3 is CASSQEVAGYTEAFF. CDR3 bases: TGCGCCAGCAGCCAAGAAGTCGCAGGGTACACTGAAGCTTTCTTT.

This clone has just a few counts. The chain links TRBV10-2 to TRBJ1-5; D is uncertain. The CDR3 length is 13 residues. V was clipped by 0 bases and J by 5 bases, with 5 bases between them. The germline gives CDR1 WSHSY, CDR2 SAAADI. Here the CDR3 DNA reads TGCGCCAGCAGTGAGTCGTTGGATCAGCCCCAGCATTTT. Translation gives CASSESLDQPQHF.

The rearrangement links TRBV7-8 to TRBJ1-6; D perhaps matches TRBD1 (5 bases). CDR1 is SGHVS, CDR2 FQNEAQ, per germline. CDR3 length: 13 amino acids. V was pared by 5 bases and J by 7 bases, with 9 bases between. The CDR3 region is CASSQGRNSPLHF. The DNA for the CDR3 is TGTGCCAGCAGCCAGGGACGCAATTCACCCCTCCACTTT.

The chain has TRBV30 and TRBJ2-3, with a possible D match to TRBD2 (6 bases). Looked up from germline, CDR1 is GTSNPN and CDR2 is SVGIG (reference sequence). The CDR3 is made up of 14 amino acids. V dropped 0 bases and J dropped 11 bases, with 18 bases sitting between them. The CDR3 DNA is TGTGCCTGGAGTGTACGTGGTGGGGCGGGGAGGCAGTATTTT. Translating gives CAWSVRGGAGRQYF.

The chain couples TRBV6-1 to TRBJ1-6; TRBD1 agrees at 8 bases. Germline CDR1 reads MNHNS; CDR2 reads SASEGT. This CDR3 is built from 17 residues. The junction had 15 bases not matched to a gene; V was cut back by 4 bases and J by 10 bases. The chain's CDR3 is CASSADRVGRASSPLHF. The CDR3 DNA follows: TGTGCCAGCAGTGCGGACAGGGTAGGACGGGCTAGCTCACCCCTCCACTTT.

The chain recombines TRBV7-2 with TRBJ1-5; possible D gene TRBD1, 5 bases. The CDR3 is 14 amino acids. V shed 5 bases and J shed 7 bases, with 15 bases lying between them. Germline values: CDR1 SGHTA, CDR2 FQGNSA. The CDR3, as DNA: TGTGCCAGCAGCCCCCGGGAATGGGGCCAGCCCCAGCATTTT. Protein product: CASSPREWGQPQHF.